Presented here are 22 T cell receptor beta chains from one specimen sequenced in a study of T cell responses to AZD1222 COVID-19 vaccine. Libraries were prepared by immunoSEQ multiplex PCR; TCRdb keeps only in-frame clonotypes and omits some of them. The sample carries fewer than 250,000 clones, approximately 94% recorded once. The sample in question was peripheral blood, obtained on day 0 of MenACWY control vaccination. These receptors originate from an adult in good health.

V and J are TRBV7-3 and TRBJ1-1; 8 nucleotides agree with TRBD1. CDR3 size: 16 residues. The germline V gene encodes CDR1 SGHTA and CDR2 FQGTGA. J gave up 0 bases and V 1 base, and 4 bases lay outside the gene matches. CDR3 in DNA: TGTGCCAGCAGCTTAAGTGGACAGGGAATGAACACTGAAGCTTTCTTT. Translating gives CASSLSGQGMNTEAFF. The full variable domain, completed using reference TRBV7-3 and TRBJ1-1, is GAGVSQTPSNKVTEKGKYVELRCDPISGHTALYWYRQSLGQGPEFLIYFQGTGAADDSGLPNDRFFAVRPEGSVSTLKIQRTERGDSAVYLCASSLSGQGMNTEAFFGQGTRLTVV.

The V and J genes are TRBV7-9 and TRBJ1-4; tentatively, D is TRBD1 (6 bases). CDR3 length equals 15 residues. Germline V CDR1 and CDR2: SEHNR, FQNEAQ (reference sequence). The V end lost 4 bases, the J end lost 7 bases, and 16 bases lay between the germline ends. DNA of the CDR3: TGTGCCAGCAGCTCTTTAGACAGGCGAGCTGAAAAACTGTTTTTT. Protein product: CASSSLDRRAEKLFF.

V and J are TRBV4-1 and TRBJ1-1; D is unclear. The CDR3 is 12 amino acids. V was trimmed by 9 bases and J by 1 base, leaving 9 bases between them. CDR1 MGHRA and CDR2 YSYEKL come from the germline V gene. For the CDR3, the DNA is TGCGCCAGTGCTGGACCGAACACTGAAGCTTTCTTT. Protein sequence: CASAGPNTEAFF.

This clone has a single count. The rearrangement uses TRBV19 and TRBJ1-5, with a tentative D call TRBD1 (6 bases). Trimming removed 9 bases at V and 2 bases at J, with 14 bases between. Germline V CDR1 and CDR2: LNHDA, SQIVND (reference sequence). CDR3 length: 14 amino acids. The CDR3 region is CASSRDTGNQPQHF. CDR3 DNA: TGTGCCAGCAGCCGGGACACCGGCAATCAGCCCCAGCATTTT.

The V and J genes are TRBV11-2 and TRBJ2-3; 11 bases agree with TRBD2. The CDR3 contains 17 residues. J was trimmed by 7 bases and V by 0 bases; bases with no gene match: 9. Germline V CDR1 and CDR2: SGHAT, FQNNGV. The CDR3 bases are TGTGCCAGCAGCTTAGAGGCGCTAGCGGGGGGTTTGTATACGCAGTATTTT. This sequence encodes CASSLEALAGGLYTQYF.

CDR3 residues: CASSSHAGSTLHF. The CDR3 nucleotides read TGTGCCAGCAGTTCACACGCCGGAAGCACCCTCCACTTT. The chain has TRBV12-3 or TRBV12-4 and TRBJ1-6; D not certain. The CDR3 loop spans 13 amino acids. V lost 4 bases to trimming and J lost 14 bases, with 15 bases between them.

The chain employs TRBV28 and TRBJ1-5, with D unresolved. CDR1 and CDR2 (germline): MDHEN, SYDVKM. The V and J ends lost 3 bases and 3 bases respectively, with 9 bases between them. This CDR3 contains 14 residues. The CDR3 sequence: CASSLRPDNQPQHF. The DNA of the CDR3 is TGTGCCAGCAGTTTGAGGCCCGACAATCAGCCCCAGCATTTT.

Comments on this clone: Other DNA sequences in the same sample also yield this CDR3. The CDR3 loop is CASSLGRSYEQYF. The CDR3 DNA reads TGTGCCAGCAGCCTCGGACGGTCCTACGAGCAGTACTTC. This chain joins TRBV7-2 and TRBJ2-7; D is undetermined. V shed 5 bases and J shed 1 base, with 9 bases lying between them. CDR1 is SGHTA and CDR2 is FQGNSA in the germline V gene. The CDR3 is 13 residues long.

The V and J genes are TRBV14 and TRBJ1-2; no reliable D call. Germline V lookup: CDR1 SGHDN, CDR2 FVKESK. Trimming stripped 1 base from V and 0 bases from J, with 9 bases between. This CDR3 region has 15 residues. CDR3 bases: TGTGCCAGCAGCCAAGGGCGCTTAGCTAACTATGGCTACACCTTC. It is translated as CASSQGRLANYGYTF.

The CDR3 bases are TGCGCCAGCAGCCAACAGGCCTACTCTGGAAACACCATATATTTT. It encodes CASSQQAYSGNTIYF. This chain uses TRBV4-3 with TRBJ1-3; unclear D gene. Between the trimmed V and J ends, which lost 2 bases and 0 bases, there was a span of 8 bases. CDR3 length: 15 residues. The germline V gene has CDR1 LGHNA and CDR2 YSLEER.

The CDR3 spells CSVQRDMATAQNYGYTF. In DNA, the CDR3 is TGCAGCGTCCAACGGGACATGGCCACAGCTCAAAACTATGGCTACACCTTC. The rearrangement uses TRBV29-1 and TRBJ1-2, with a possible D match to TRBD1 (6 bases). CDR1 is SQVTM and CDR2 is ANQGSEA in the germline V gene. The CDR3 has 17 amino acids. Between the trimmed V and J ends, which lost 6 bases and 2 bases, there was a span of 25 bases.

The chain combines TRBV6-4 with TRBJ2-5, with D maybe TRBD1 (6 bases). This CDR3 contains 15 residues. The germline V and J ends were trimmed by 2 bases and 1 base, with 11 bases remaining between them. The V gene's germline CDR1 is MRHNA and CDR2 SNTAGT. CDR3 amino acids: CASSDRDRLQETQYF. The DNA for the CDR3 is TGTGCCAGCAGTGACCGCGACAGGCTCCAAGAGACCCAGTACTTC.

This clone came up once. The CDR3, as DNA: TGTGCCAGCAGTCCCCTGACGCTTTGGACCGGGGAGCTGTTTTTT. This gives the protein CASSPLTLWTGELFF. The gene calls are TRBV28 and TRBJ2-2; D not resolved. In germline, CDR1 is MDHEN, CDR2 SYDVKM. The V gene lost 5 bases and the J gene lost 5 bases, with 15 bases spanning the gap. This CDR3 has 15 amino acids.

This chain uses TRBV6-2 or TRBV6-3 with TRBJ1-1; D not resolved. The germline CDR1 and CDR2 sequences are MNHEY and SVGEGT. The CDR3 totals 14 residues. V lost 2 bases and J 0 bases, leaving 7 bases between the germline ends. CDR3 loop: CASSYVAMNTEAFF. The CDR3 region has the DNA TGTGCCAGCAGTTACGTCGCGATGAACACTGAAGCTTTCTTT.

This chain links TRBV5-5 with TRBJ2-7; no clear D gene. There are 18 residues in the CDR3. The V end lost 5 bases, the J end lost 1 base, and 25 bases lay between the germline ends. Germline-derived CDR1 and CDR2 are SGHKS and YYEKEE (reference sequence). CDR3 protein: CASSAHPSILLQSYEQYF. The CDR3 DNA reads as TGTGCCAGCAGTGCCCACCCCTCTATTCTTTTACAATCCTACGAGCAGTACTTC.

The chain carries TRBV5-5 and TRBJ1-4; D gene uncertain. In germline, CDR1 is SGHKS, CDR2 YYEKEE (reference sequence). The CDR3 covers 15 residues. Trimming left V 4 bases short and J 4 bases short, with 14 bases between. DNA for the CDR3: TGTGCCAGCAGCCTGATAACATCGAGTAATGAAAAACTGTTTTTT. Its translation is CASSLITSSNEKLFF.

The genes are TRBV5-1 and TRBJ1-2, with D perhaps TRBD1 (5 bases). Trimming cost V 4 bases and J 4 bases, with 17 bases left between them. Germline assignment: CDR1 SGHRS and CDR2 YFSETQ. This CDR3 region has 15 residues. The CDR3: CASSPYDRDLYGYTF. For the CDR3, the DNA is TGCGCCAGCAGCCCCTACGACAGAGATCTCTATGGCTACACCTTC.

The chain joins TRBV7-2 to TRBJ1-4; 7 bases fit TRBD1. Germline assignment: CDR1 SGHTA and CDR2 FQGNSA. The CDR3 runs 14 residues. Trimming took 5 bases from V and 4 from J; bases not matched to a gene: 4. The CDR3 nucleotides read TGTGCCAGCAGCCGGGACAGCCTTAATGAAAAACTGTTTTTT. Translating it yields CASSRDSLNEKLFF.

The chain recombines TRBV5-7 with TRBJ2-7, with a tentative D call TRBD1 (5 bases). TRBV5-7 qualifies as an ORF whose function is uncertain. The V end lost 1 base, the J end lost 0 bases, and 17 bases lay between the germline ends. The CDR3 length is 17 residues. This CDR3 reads CASSLRGKGSPSYEQYF. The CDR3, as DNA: TGTGCCAGCAGCTTGAGGGGAAAGGGGTCTCCCTCCTACGAGCAGTACTTC.

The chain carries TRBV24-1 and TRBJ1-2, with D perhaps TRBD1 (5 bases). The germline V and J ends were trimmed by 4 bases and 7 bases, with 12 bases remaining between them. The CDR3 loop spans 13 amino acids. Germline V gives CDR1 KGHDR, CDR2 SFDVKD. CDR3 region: CATSEGGVGGYTF. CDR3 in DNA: TGTGCCACCAGTGAGGGAGGGGTAGGTGGCTACACCTTC.

The CDR3 reads CASSIRAGAAEAFF. Here the CDR3 DNA reads TGTGCCAGTAGTATCAGGGCAGGGGCGGCTGAAGCTTTCTTT. The V and J genes are TRBV19 and TRBJ1-1; weak D call: TRBD1 (6 bases). The germline V gene encodes CDR1 LNHDA and CDR2 SQIVND (reference sequence). V lost 3 bases to trimming and J lost 6 bases, with 14 bases between them. This CDR3 comprises 14 residues.

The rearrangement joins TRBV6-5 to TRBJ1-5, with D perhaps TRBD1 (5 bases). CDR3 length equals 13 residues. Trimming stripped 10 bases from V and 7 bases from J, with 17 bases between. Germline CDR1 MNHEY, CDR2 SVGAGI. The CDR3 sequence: CATRGGFGQPQHF. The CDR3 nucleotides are TGTGCCACCCGGGGGGGGTTCGGGCAGCCCCAGCATTTT.